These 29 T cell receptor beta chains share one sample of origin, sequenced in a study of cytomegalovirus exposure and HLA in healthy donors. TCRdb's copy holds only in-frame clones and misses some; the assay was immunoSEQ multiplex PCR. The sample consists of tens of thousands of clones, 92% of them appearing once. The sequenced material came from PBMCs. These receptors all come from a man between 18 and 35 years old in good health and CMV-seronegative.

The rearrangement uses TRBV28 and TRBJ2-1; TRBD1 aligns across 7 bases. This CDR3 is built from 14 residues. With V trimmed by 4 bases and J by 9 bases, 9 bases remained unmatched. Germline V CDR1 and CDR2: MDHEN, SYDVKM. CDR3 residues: CASSSWTGQIEQFF. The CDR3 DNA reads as TGTGCCAGCAGTTCCTGGACAGGACAGATTGAGCAGTTCTTC.

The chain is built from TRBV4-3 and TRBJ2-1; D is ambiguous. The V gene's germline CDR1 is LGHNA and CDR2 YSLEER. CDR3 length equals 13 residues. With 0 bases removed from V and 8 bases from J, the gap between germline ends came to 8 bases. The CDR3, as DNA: TGCGCCAGCAGCCAAGATACGAGATATGAGCAGTTCTTC. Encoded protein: CASSQDTRYEQFF.

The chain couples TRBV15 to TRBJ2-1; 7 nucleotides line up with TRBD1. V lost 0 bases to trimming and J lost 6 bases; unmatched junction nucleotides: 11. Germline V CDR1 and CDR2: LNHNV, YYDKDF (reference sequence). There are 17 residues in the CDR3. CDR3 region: CATSRDIDRVVGNEQFF. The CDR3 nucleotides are TGTGCCACCAGCAGAGATATCGACAGGGTGGTTGGCAATGAGCAGTTCTTC.

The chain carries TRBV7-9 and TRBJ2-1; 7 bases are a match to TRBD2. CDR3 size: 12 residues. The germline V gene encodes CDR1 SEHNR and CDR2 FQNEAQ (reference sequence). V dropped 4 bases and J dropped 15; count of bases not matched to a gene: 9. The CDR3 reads CASSSRTSRSFF. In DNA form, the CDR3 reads TGTGCCAGCAGCTCCCGGACTAGTCGGTCGTTCTTC.

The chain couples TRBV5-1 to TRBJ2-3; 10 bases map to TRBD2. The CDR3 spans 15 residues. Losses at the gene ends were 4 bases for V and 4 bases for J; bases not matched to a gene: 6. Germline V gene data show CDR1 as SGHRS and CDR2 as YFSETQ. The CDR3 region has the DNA TGCGCCAGCAGCCCGGAAGGACTAGCGGCAGATACGCAGTATTTT. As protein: CASSPEGLAADTQYF.

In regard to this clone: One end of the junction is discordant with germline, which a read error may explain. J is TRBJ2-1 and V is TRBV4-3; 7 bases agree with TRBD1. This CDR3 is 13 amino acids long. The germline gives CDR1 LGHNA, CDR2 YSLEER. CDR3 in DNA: TGCGCCAGCAGCAGGGGGCTCTACAATGGGCAGTTCTTC. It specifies CASSRGLYNGQFF.

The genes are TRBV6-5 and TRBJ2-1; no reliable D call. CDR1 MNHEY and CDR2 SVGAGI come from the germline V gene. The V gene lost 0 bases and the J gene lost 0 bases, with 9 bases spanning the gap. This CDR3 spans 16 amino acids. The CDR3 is CASSYSAVRSYNEQFF. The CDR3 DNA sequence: TGTGCCAGCAGTTACTCCGCGGTCCGCTCCTACAATGAGCAGTTCTTC.

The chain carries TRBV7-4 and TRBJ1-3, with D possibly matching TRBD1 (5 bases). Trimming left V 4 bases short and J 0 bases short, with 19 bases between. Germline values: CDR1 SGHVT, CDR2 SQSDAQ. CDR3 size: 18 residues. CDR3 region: CASSSLPLTGTSGNTIYF. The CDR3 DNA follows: TGTGCCAGCAGCTCTTTACCCTTAACAGGCACCTCTGGAAACACCATATATTTT.

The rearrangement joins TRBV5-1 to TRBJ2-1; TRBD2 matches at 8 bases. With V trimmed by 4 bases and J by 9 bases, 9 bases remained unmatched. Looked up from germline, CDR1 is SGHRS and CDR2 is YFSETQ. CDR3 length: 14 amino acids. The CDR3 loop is CASSPQSGRSEQFF. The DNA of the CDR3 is TGCGCCAGCAGCCCACAGAGCGGGAGAAGTGAGCAGTTCTTC.

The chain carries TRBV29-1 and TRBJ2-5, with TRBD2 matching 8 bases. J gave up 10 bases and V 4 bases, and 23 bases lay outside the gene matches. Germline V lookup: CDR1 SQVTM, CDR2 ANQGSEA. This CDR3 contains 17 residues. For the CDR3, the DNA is TGCAGCGTTGGGGGAGAAACGGGACTAGGGCCCCTAGAGGGCCAGTACTTC. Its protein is CSVGGETGLGPLEGQYF.

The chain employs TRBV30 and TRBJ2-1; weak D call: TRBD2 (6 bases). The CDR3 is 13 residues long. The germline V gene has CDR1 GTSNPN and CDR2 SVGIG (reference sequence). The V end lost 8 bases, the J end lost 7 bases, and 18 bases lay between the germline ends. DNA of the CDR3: TGTGCCCTCTGTCGGGAGACCGGAAATGAGCAGTTCTTC. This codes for CALCRETGNEQFF.

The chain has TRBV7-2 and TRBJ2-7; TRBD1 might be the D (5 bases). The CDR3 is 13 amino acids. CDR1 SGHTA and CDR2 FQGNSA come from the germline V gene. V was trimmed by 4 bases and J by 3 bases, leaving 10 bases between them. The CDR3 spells CASSSQGSYEQYF. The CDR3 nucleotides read TGTGCCAGCAGCTCTCAGGGAAGCTACGAGCAGTACTTC.

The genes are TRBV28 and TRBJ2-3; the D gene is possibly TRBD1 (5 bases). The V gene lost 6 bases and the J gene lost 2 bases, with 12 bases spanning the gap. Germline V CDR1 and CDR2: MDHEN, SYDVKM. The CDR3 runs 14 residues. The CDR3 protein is CASSPDRITDTQYF. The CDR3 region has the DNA TGTGCCAGCAGCCCTGACAGAATCACAGATACGCAGTATTTT.

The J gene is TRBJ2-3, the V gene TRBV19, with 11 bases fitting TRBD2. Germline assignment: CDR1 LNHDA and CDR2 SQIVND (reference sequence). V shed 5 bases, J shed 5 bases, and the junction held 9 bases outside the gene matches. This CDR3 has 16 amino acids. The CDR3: CASSSLAGGLEDTQYF. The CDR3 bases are TGTGCCAGTAGTTCTCTAGCGGGAGGCCTGGAAGATACGCAGTATTTT.

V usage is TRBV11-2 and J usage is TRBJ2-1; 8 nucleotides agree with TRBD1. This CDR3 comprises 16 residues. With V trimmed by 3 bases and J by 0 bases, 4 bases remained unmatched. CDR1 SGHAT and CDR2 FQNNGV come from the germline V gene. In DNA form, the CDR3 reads TGTGCCAGCAGCTTTCACGACAGGGGCTCCTACAATGAGCAGTTCTTC. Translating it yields CASSFHDRGSYNEQFF.

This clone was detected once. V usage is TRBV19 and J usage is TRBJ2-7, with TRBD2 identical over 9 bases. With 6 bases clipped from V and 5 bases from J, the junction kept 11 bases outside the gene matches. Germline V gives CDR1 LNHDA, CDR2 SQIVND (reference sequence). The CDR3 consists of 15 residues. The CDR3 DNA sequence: TGTGCCAGTAGCAACTCCGGGACTAGCTCTGACGAGCAGTACTTC. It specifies CASSNSGTSSDEQYF.

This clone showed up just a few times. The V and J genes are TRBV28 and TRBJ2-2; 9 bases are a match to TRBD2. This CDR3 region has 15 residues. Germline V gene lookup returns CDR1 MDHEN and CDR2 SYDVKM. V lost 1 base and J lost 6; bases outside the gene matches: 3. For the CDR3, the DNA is TGTGCCAGCAGTTTATCGCGGGGGGGTCCCGGGGAGCTGTTTTTT. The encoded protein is CASSLSRGGPGELFF.

The CDR3 DNA follows: TGCGCCAGCAGCTTGGGGTCGGGCAGGGGATTCTACGAGCAGTACTTC. Its translation is CASSLGSGRGFYEQYF. The gene calls are TRBV5-1 and TRBJ2-7; D may be TRBD1 (6 bases). The V end was cut by 0 bases, the J end by 3 bases, with 16 bases between. Germline CDR1 and CDR2: SGHRS and YFSETQ. The length of the CDR3 is 16 residues.

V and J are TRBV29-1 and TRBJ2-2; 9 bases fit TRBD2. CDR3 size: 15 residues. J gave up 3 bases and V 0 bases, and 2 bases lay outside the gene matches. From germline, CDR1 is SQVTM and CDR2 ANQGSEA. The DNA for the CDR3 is TGCAGCGTTGAAGAAGCGGGAGGATACACCGGGGAGCTGTTTTTT. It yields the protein CSVEEAGGYTGELFF.

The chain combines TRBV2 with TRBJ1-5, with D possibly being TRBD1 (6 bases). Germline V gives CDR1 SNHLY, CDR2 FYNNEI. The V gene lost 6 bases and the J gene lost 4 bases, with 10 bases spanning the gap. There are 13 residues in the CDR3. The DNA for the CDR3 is TGTGCCAGCAGGGGGACACGGAATCAGCCCCAGCATTTT. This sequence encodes CASRGTRNQPQHF.

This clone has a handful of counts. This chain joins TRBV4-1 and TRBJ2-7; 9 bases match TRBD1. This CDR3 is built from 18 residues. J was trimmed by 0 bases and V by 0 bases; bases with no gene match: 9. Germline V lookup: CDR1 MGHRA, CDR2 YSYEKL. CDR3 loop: CASSQEWLGTGSSYEQYF. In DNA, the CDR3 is TGCGCCAGCAGCCAAGAATGGTTGGGGACAGGGAGCTCCTACGAGCAGTACTTC.

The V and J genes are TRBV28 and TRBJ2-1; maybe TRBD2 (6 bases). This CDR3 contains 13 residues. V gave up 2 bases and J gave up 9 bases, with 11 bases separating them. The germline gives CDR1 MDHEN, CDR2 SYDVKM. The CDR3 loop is CASSLRPEGEQFF. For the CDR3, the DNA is TGTGCCAGCAGTTTACGGCCGGAGGGTGAGCAGTTCTTC.

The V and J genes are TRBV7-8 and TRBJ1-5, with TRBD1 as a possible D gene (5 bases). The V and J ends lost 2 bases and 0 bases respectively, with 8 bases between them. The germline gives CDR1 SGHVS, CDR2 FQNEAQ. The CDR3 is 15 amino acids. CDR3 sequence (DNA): TGTGCCAGCAGCTTACTACAGGTTAGCAATCAGCCCCAGCATTTT. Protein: CASSLLQVSNQPQHF.

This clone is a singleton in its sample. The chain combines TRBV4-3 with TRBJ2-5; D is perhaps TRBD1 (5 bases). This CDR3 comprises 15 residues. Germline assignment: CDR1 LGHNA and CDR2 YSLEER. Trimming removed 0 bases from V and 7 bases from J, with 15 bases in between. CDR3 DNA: TGCGCCAGCAGCCAAGATCGTCAGGGCTGGGGGACCCAGTACTTC. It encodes CASSQDRQGWGTQYF.

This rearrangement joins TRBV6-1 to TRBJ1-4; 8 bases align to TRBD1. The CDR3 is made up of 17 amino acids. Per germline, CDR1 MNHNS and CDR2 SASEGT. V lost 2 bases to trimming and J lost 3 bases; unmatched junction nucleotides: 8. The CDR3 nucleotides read TGTGCCAGCAGTGAACGGGCAGGGGGCGCATCTAATGAAAAACTGTTTTTT. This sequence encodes CASSERAGGASNEKLFF.

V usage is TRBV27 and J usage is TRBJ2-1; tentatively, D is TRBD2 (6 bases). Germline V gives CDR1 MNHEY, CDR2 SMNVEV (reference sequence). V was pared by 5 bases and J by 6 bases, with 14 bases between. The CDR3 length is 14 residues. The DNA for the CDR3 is TGTGCCAGCAGTCCCGCAGGAGGGGTCAATGAGCAGTTCTTC. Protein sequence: CASSPAGGVNEQFF.

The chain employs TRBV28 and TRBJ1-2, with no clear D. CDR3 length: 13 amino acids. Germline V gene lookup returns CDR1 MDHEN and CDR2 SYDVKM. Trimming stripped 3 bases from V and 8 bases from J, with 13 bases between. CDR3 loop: CASSFGQRRGYTF. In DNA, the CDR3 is TGTGCCAGCAGTTTCGGCCAGAGGCGCGGCTACACCTTC.

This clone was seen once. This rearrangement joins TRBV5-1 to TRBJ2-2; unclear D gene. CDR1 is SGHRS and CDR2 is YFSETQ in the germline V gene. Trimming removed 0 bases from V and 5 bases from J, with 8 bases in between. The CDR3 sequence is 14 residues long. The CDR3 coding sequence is TGCGCCAGCAGCTTGGGTGGCGGTACCGGGGAGCTGTTTTTT. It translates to CASSLGGGTGELFF.

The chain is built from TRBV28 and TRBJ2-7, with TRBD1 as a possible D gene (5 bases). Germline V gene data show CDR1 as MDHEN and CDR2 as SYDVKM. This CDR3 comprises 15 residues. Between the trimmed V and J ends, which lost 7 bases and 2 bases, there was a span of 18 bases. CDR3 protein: CASTGIISCTYEQYF. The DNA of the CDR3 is TGTGCCAGCACAGGGATCATTTCTTGCACCTACGAGCAGTACTTC.